The source of this T cell receptor beta chain is a study of cytomegalovirus exposure and HLA in healthy donors. Across the study: Inside one of the first data releases sat 75 million to 100 million unique TCRs taken from HLA-typed donors. Most donors, around 81% of a few hundred genotyped, fell in the Caucasian-associated ancestry cluster. Regarding the study as a whole: Relative to the roughly 640-donor mean, N-insertions were reportedly fewer in an Asian-associated ancestry cluster in a later analysis.

The germline V gene has CDR1 SEHNR and CDR2 FQNEAQ (reference sequence). CDR3 length: 15 amino acids. Deletions cut 8 bases from V and 3 bases from J, with 20 bases between. A multiplex PCR was run with 60 Vbeta primers and 13 Jbeta primers. As handled by the study authors: A follow-up analysis tallied tens of millions of unique TCR beta chains, roughly 11 million shared. The repertoire was sequenced with immunoSEQ multiplex PCR; TCRdb's copy has only in-frame clones and lacks some. V and J calls and clone size come straight from that table; D and trimming were deduced from the DNA. Counted here are about 140,000 clones, more than 75% occurring once; the ten biggest clones make up approximately 1.8%. About this clone: Its target is unknown.

This sequence was found in a man aged 35 to 55 in good health and CMV-seronegative. The gene calls are TRBV7-9 and TRBJ2-7; the D gene is possibly TRBD1 (5 bases). Sequencing was performed on PBMCs. CDR3 protein: CASHRSSGSLYEQYF. The CDR3, as DNA: TGTGCCAGCCATCGTTCTTCAGGGTCCCTCTACGAGCAGTACTTC.